This passage covers 27 T cell receptor beta chains from one sample sequenced in a study of OX40 agonist ivuxolimab in advanced cancers. This table comes from immunoSEQ multiplex PCR, and its TCRdb copy is limited to in-frame clones, with some not included. The sample yields 25,000 or so clones, over 70% seen once. The source was CD4+ or CD8+ T cells sorted from blood, collected in a trial of the OX40 agonist ivuxolimab. These receptors all stem from an adult with an advanced solid tumor such as melanoma, head and neck, liver or kidney cancer.

The J gene is TRBJ1-1, the V gene TRBV5-1, with TRBD1 as a possible D gene (6 bases). V lost 4 bases and J 5 bases, leaving 12 bases between the germline ends. The germline CDR1 and CDR2 sequences are SGHRS and YFSETQ. The CDR3 covers 13 residues. CDR3 in amino acids: CASSATGRTEAFF. Written as DNA, the CDR3 is TGCGCCAGCAGCGCTACAGGGAGAACTGAAGCTTTCTTT.

This chain links TRBV11-3 with TRBJ2-3; D gene ambiguous. V lost 1 base and J lost 5, with 16 bases in between. CDR3 size: 16 residues. Per germline, CDR1 SGHNT and CDR2 YENEEA. CDR3 residues: CASSLGTQLAGDTQYF. As DNA, the CDR3 is TGTGCCAGCAGCTTAGGGACCCAACTTGCAGGAGATACGCAGTATTTT.

The chain has TRBV30 and TRBJ2-3; D is uncertain. Germline V gene sequence: CDR1 GTSNPN, CDR2 SVGIG (reference sequence). The CDR3 spans 11 residues. Trimming pared 7 bases from V and 4 bases from J, leaving 9 bases between. This CDR3 is CAYRFSDTQYF. The CDR3 DNA reads TGTGCCTATCGGTTTTCAGATACGCAGTATTTT.

This chain links TRBV10-3 with TRBJ1-2; 9 nucleotides align to TRBD1. V was clipped by 3 bases and J by 8 bases; unmatched bases: 7. The germline gives CDR1 ENHRY, CDR2 SYGVKD. This CDR3 is built from 14 residues. The CDR3 sequence: CAISDLQGAGGYTF. The DNA of the CDR3 is TGTGCCATCAGTGACCTACAGGGGGCCGGCGGCTACACCTTC.

The chain recombines TRBV19 with TRBJ2-5; TRBD2 might be the D (7 bases). Germline V lookup: CDR1 LNHDA, CDR2 SQIVND (reference sequence). This CDR3 comprises 14 residues. Trimming shortened V by 8 bases and J by 1 base, and 14 bases separated the two germline ends. The CDR3 is CASSFGGPQETQYF. The CDR3 DNA is TGTGCCAGTTCCTTCGGGGGGCCCCAAGAGACCCAGTACTTC.

V gene TRBV10-2 combines with J gene TRBJ2-5; D uncertain. V was shortened by 4 bases and J by 2 bases, with 17 bases between the two germline ends. The CDR3 spans 16 residues. Looked up from germline, CDR1 is WSHSY and CDR2 is SAAADI. The CDR3 coding sequence is TGCGCCAGCAGTGGATCTTCGAGACGGGTGCAAGAGACCCAGTACTTC. Amino acids: CASSGSSRRVQETQYF.

The sample holds a few counts of this clone. This chain uses TRBV5-6 with TRBJ1-1; D is undetermined. This CDR3 is built from 15 residues. Germline V gene data show CDR1 as SGHDT and CDR2 as YYEEEE. Trimming left V 1 base short and J 5 bases short, with 15 bases between. Here the CDR3 reads CASSLWQAPKTEAFF. The CDR3 DNA reads TGTGCCAGCAGCTTGTGGCAGGCGCCGAAGACTGAAGCTTTCTTT.

The chain combines TRBV6-1 with TRBJ1-1; TRBD1 might be the D (6 bases). The CDR3 has 13 residues. The germline V gene encodes CDR1 MNHNS and CDR2 SASEGT. The V end lost 6 bases, the J end lost 2 bases, and 10 bases lay between the germline ends. CDR3 sequence reads: CASRVQGNTEAFF. CDR3 sequence (DNA): TGTGCCAGCAGGGTACAGGGAAACACTGAAGCTTTCTTT.

The chain carries TRBV27 and TRBJ2-5; perhaps D is TRBD1 or TRBD2 (5 bases each). This CDR3 spans 12 amino acids. The V gene lost 11 bases and the J gene lost 4 bases, with 14 bases spanning the gap. Germline CDR1 reads MNHEY; CDR2 reads SMNVEV (reference sequence). The CDR3 coding sequence is TGTGCCGCCAGAGGGGTAACAGAGACCCAGTACTTC. Translating it yields CAARGVTETQYF.

The CDR3 coding sequence is TGCGCCAGCAGCCCACTAGTCGGGGGTGAGCAGTTCTTC. It encodes CASSPLVGGEQFF. The chain carries TRBV10-2 and TRBJ2-1, with a possible D match to TRBD2 (6 bases). CDR1 is WSHSY, CDR2 SAAADI, per germline. The CDR3 runs 13 residues. V was cut by 6 bases and J by 9 bases, with 15 bases left in between.

The chain links TRBV5-1 to TRBJ1-1, with D possibly TRBD1 on 5 matching bases. Trimming stripped 2 bases from V and 0 bases from J, with 8 bases between. The germline V gene has CDR1 SGHRS and CDR2 YFSETQ. CDR3 length: 14 residues. The CDR3 region is CASSFRGLNTEAFF. CDR3 nucleotide sequence: TGCGCCAGCAGCTTCCGGGGCCTGAACACTGAAGCTTTCTTT.

This clone was seen more than once but under ten times. V and J are TRBV9 and TRBJ1-4, with unresolved D. The germline V gene has CDR1 SGDLS and CDR2 YYNGEE. V was trimmed by 4 bases and J by 7 bases, leaving 11 bases between them. The CDR3 spans 13 residues. CDR3 sequence: CASSPFAGEKLFF. The CDR3 DNA reads as TGTGCCAGCAGCCCCTTCGCCGGTGAAAAACTGTTTTTT.

The V and J genes are TRBV30 and TRBJ1-2; D is undetermined. There are 14 residues in the CDR3. The germline gives CDR1 GTSNPN, CDR2 SVGIG (reference sequence). V was shortened by 0 bases and J by 4 bases, with 12 bases between the two germline ends. The CDR3 DNA reads as TGTGCCTGGAGTGTATTCCCAAGACTCTATGGCTACACCTTC. It encodes CAWSVFPRLYGYTF.

V and J are TRBV6-6 and TRBJ1-2; 9 nucleotides agree with TRBD1. Germline V gene lookup returns CDR1 MNHNY and CDR2 SVGAGI (reference sequence). Trimming at V came to 6 bases and at J to 3 bases, leaving 5 bases not matched to a gene. This CDR3 spans 14 amino acids. In DNA form, the CDR3 reads TGTGCCAGCAGGCCTGGGGACAGGGACTATGGCTACACCTTC. It is translated as CASRPGDRDYGYTF.

The chain combines TRBV2 with TRBJ2-7; D is unresolved. This CDR3 is 13 amino acids long. Germline V gene sequence: CDR1 SNHLY, CDR2 FYNNEI. V was clipped by 10 bases and J by 0 bases, with 13 bases between them. The CDR3 loop reads CANSKQSSYEQYF. CDR3 sequence (DNA): TGTGCCAATAGTAAACAGAGCTCCTACGAGCAGTACTTC.

This chain links TRBV7-2 with TRBJ1-5; D ambiguous. Germline assignment: CDR1 SGHTA and CDR2 FQGNSA. This CDR3 contains 13 residues. Between the trimmed V and J ends, which lost 1 base and 6 bases, there was a span of 7 bases. For the CDR3, the DNA is TGTGCCAGCAGCTTAGGCTGGAGTCAGCCCCAGCATTTT. Amino acid sequence: CASSLGWSQPQHF.

The rearrangement links TRBV6-1 to TRBJ2-7; perhaps TRBD1 as D (5 bases). Germline V gene sequence: CDR1 MNHNS, CDR2 SASEGT. Trimming removed 6 bases at V and 0 bases at J, with 9 bases between. CDR3 size: 13 residues. The DNA for the CDR3 is TGTGCCAGCAGCCTACAGGTCTCCTACGAGCAGTACTTC. Its protein product is CASSLQVSYEQYF.

This clone has just a few counts. The rearrangement joins TRBV6-1 to TRBJ1-3, with TRBD1 matching over 7 bases. CDR1 is MNHNS and CDR2 is SASEGT in the germline V gene. V shed 6 bases and J 2 bases; nucleotides not matched to a gene: 4. The CDR3 covers 14 residues. The CDR3 DNA reads TGTGCCAGCAGCAGAACAGGGGCTGGAAACACCATATATTTT. Amino acids: CASSRTGAGNTIYF.

Only a few counts were recorded for this clone. V gene TRBV18 combines with J gene TRBJ1-6, with D possibly TRBD1 on 5 matching bases. Germline CDR1 is KGHSH and CDR2 is LQKENI. The V gene lost 3 bases and the J gene lost 10 bases, with 10 bases spanning the gap. This CDR3 spans 13 amino acids. CDR3 in amino acids: CASSPLGESPLHF. In nucleotides, the CDR3 is TGTGCCAGCTCACCCCTGGGGGAATCACCCCTCCACTTT.

The rearrangement uses TRBV11-3 and TRBJ2-7, with D tentatively TRBD1 (6 bases). Germline CDR1 and CDR2: SGHNT and YENEEA. V gave up 5 bases and J gave up 0 bases, with 8 bases separating them. This CDR3 has 13 amino acids. CDR3: CASSRDNSYEQYF. For the CDR3, the DNA is TGTGCCAGCAGCCGGGACAACTCCTACGAGCAGTACTTC. Variable domain in full (rest from reference TRBV11-3 and TRBJ2-7): EAGVVQSPRYKIIEKKQPVAFWCNPISGHNTLYWYLQNLGQGPELLIRYENEEAVDDSQLPKDRFSAERLKGVDSTLKIQPAELGDSAVYLCASSRDNSYEQYFGPGTRLTVT.

CDR3 in DNA: TGTGCCAGCAGTGAAGACAGGGGGCGAGGCACTGAAGCTTTCTTT. This codes for CASSEDRGRGTEAFF. J is TRBJ1-1 and V is TRBV2, with 9 positions matching TRBD1. The CDR3 length is 15 residues. The J segment lost 4 bases and the V segment lost 1 base, leaving 4 bases of the junction unmatched. The germline CDR1 and CDR2 sequences are SNHLY and FYNNEI.

J is TRBJ1-2 and V is TRBV25-1; the D is unclear. This CDR3 has 14 amino acids. Trimming stripped 1 base from V and 8 bases from J, with 14 bases between. Germline CDR1 reads MGHDK; CDR2 reads SYGVNS. Here the CDR3 reads CASSESNRFGGYTF. The CDR3 coding sequence is TGTGCCAGCAGTGAATCTAACAGATTCGGGGGCTACACCTTC.

The chain carries TRBV15 and TRBJ2-3; D uncertain. V was pared by 0 bases and J by 2 bases, with 9 bases between. The CDR3 totals 15 residues. Germline V gene sequence: CDR1 LNHNV, CDR2 YYDKDF (reference sequence). CDR3 nucleotides: TGTGCCACCAGCAGAGATAATTCCCCCACAGATACGCAGTATTTT. It codes for CATSRDNSPTDTQYF.

The chain uses TRBV6-6 and TRBJ1-1; D unclear. From germline, CDR1 is MNHNY and CDR2 SVGAGI (reference sequence). The V gene lost 5 bases and the J gene lost 8 bases, with 15 bases spanning the gap. This CDR3 contains 13 residues. The CDR3 loop reads CASSPVVGREAFF. For the CDR3, the DNA is TGTGCCAGCAGTCCCGTGGTGGGCCGGGAAGCTTTCTTT.

The chain couples TRBV7-2 to TRBJ2-3; 10 bases map to TRBD2. The V gene end was trimmed by 6 bases and the J gene end by 6 bases; junction bases not matched to a gene: 6. CDR1 SGHTA and CDR2 FQGNSA come from the germline V gene. The CDR3 runs to 14 residues. The CDR3: CASSSGRRGDTQYF. The CDR3 DNA follows: TGTGCCAGCAGTAGCGGGAGGCGGGGCGATACGCAGTATTTT.

A single count supports this clone. V and J are TRBV6-6 and TRBJ2-2; D gene ambiguous. Germline V gives CDR1 MNHNY, CDR2 SVGAGI (reference sequence). The CDR3 is 12 amino acids. Trimming removed 5 bases from V and 7 bases from J, with 8 bases in between. The CDR3 DNA is TGTGCCAGCAGTCGGACGGGCGGGGAGCTGTTTTTT. Translation gives CASSRTGGELFF.

There are a few counts of this clone. This chain joins TRBV19 and TRBJ2-7; no firm D call. V dropped 2 bases and J dropped 7 bases, with 12 bases sitting between them. CDR3 length equals 13 residues. CDR1 and CDR2 (germline): LNHDA, SQIVND (reference sequence). CDR3 sequence (DNA): TGTGCCAGTAGTATAACCCGATGGCGAGAGCAGTACTTC. Its translation is CASSITRWREQYF.